These T cell receptor beta chains were read from a single sample in a study of OX40 agonist ivuxolimab in advanced cancers. Clones were read by immunoSEQ multiplex PCR, and TCRdb kept only the in-frame ones, dropping some. The sample lists roughly 80,000 clones; about 91% were seen once. The material was CD4+ or CD8+ T cells sorted from blood, obtained in a trial of the OX40 agonist ivuxolimab. These receptors came from an adult with an advanced solid tumor such as melanoma, head and neck, liver or kidney cancer. The CDR3 runs from the conserved cysteine through the conserved F or W. The order of the fields is J gene, V gene, D gene, CDR3 protein. A D gene is named only where the DNA matches it firmly.

TRBJ2-7	TRBV29-1	TRBD1	CSVSPGTGQGEQYF
TRBJ1-6	TRBV6-5	NA	CASSYSATSNLHF
TRBJ2-3	TRBV18	NA	CASSPAGQSTDTQYF
TRBJ1-2	TRBV7-9	NA	CASSSSGILYGYTF
TRBJ1-2	TRBV19	NA	CASSIVDGSRSYLYGYTF
TRBJ2-3	TRBV5-1	TRBD2	CASSLPPLAGGIVGQEYTQYF
TRBJ2-2	TRBV2	TRBD2	CASSSTSGPSTGELFF
TRBJ2-3	TRBV10-3	TRBD1	CAIGRDRVEDTQYF
TRBJ1-1	TRBV4-1	NA	CASSQEGVGGTEAFF
TRBJ2-1	TRBV7-8	NA	CASSTRQARNEQFF
TRBJ2-7	TRBV6-6	TRBD2	CASSPPTSGVSYEQYF
TRBJ2-3	TRBV10-3	NA	CAGSERATDTQYF
TRBJ2-5	TRBV7-2	NA	CASSLSGLGETQYF
TRBJ2-3	TRBV2	NA	CASSPRPGPDTQYF
TRBJ2-3	TRBV4-2	TRBD2	CASGPTSGPTDTQYF
TRBJ1-2	TRBV19	TRBD1	CASSIPGQGNYGYTF
TRBJ2-7	TRBV6-1	TRBD1	CASRTGGPAYEQYF
TRBJ2-7	TRBV11-3	TRBD2	CASSPTYRGSYEQYF
TRBJ2-6	TRBV18	NA	CASSDPRVSASGANVLTF
TRBJ2-1	TRBV7-9	TRBD2	CASSLGRASYNEQFF
TRBJ1-4	TRBV5-5	NA	CASSLWGINEKLFF
TRBJ2-1	TRBV9	NA	CASSVGSGPYNEQFF
TRBJ1-1	TRBV6-5	NA	CASSYGTEAFF
TRBJ2-7	TRBV27	TRBD1	CASSPGTASTYEQYF
TRBJ2-7	TRBV9	TRBD2	CASSSKREAGEQYF
TRBJ1-2	TRBV4-3	NA	CASSQRRQSGYTF
TRBJ1-5	TRBV7-2	NA	CASSRDANNQPQHF
TRBJ1-2	TRBV6-4	NA	CASSDSGVSGYTF
TRBJ2-2	TRBV11-3	TRBD2	CASSLLAGSSTGELFF
TRBJ2-7	TRBV5-5	TRBD2	CASTTNPNSGRNEQYF
TRBJ1-4	TRBV5-4	TRBD1	CASSPGQSNEKLFF
TRBJ2-1	TRBV6-1	TRBD2	CASSGTSGGIYEQFF
TRBJ1-1	TRBV11-2	NA	CASSLDRVRTEAFF
TRBJ1-4	TRBV15	NA	CATSRDGAGREKLFF
TRBJ2-7	TRBV10-1	NA	CASSIGDTYEQYF
TRBJ2-7	TRBV7-7	NA	CASSLGPGAYEQYF
TRBJ2-5	TRBV7-2	NA	CASSARVSETQYF
TRBJ2-5	TRBV28	TRBD2	CASSTPSGRLGETQYF
TRBJ2-1	TRBV19	TRBD2	CASSVLAGGQNEQFF
TRBJ1-3	TRBV23-1	NA	CASSQSGQRNTIYF
TRBJ1-1	TRBV7-8	TRBD1	CASSFQGQGIGTEAFF
TRBJ2-1	TRBV11-3	NA	CASTPRGDTLYNEQFF
TRBJ1-3	TRBV28	NA	CASSPSWSSGNTIYF
TRBJ2-1	TRBV7-2	TRBD2	CASSAGLAGTTEQFF
TRBJ2-1	TRBV7-2	NA	CASSQGPGAYNEQFF
TRBJ2-7	TRBV5-6	NA	CASSRGSTYEQYF
TRBJ2-7	TRBV5-4	TRBD2	CASSPGLAVPVIDEQYF
TRBJ1-5	TRBV6-1	NA	CASSAPAGTLQPQHF